A single sample is the source of the 2 T cell receptor beta chains below, sequenced in a study of T cells after yellow fever vaccination. Each CDR3 protein is one row after TCRdb ran MiXCR on the 5' RACE reads. Among over 300,000 distinct CDR3 sequences, roughly 7% were seen once, and the ten largest hold over 15%. The material was PBMCs, obtained about 49 days after the first yellow fever vaccination. The receptor set was obtained from a man aged 18 to 35 who received the YFV17D yellow fever vaccine.

This clonotype was observed a few times. The chain uses TRBV18 and TRBJ1-3; no definite D call. Germline V gives CDR1 KGHSH, CDR2 LQKENI. The CDR3 extends over 16 amino acids. The V end was cut by 3 bases, the J end by 0 bases, with 12 bases between. The CDR3 DNA reads as TGTGCCAGCTCACCCACAACGGTGAACTCTGGAAACACCATATATTTT. This gives the protein CASSPTTVNSGNTIYF. Together with reference TRBV18 and TRBJ1-3, the CDR3 gives the full variable domain: NAGVMQNPRHLVRRRGQEARLRCSPMKGHSHVYWYRQLPEEGLKFMVYLQKENIIDESGMPKERFSAEFPKEGPSILRIQQVVRGDSAAYFCASSPTTVNSGNTIYFGEGSWLTVV.

This clonotype has at least ten counts. This rearrangement joins TRBV25-1 to TRBJ2-1, with a possible D match to TRBD1 (6 bases). V lost 2 bases, J lost 7 bases, and 12 bases lay in between. The CDR3 consists of 14 residues. Germline V gene sequence: CDR1 MGHDK, CDR2 SYGVNS. CDR3 protein: CASSEVQGRNEQFF. The CDR3 DNA sequence: TGTGCCAGCAGTGAAGTACAGGGAAGAAATGAGCAGTTCTTC.